A single sample is the source of the 13 T cell receptor beta chains below, sequenced in a study of cytomegalovirus exposure and HLA in healthy donors. In the PCR, 60 Vbeta and 13 Jbeta primers were used. Here immunoSEQ multiplex PCR was the method, and the copy in TCRdb shows in-frame clones only, minus some. The sample includes approximately 170,000 clones, about 79% of them seen just once. Sequenced: PBMCs. The origin of the receptors is a female donor in good health and CMV-seronegative.

The chain links TRBV30 to TRBJ2-3; 9 nucleotides match TRBD2. The CDR3 sequence is 15 residues long. Germline CDR1 and CDR2: GTSNPN and SVGIG (reference sequence). J lost 7 bases, V lost 0 bases, and 8 bases had no gene match. DNA of the CDR3: TGTGCCTGGAGTGTGGGCGGGGGGGGGCAACATACGCAGTATTTT. It is translated as CAWSVGGGGQHTQYF.

This clone has just a few counts. The chain employs TRBV6-1 and TRBJ2-5, with 7 bases that match TRBD1. The DNA end favors TRBJ2-7, so the J call may be wrong. The length of the CDR3 is 20 residues. The germline V gene encodes CDR1 MNHNS and CDR2 SASEGT. The CDR3: CASSAHSPLTRTGWLYEQYF. The CDR3 DNA is TGTGCCAGCAGTGCCCATTCACCCCTCACTCGGACAGGATGGCTCTACGAGCAGTACTTC.

This rearrangement joins TRBV28 to TRBJ1-3; TRBD1 is a possible D gene (5 bases). Germline assignment: CDR1 MDHEN and CDR2 SYDVKM. The CDR3 has 12 residues. Trimming removed 6 bases at V and 4 bases at J, with 7 bases between. The CDR3 protein is CASRGQGNTIYF. DNA for the CDR3: TGTGCCAGCAGGGGGCAGGGAAACACCATATATTTT.

This clone was seen only once. V is TRBV30 and J is TRBJ1-1; D may be TRBD1 (6 bases). The length of the CDR3 is 14 residues. Trimming took off 2 bases at V and 4 bases at J, with 14 bases between the two ends. Germline lookup yields CDR1 GTSNPN and CDR2 SVGIG (reference sequence). The CDR3 bases are TGTGCCTGGAGTTGGGGCAGGGGTGGCACTGAAGCTTTCTTT. Its protein product is CAWSWGRGGTEAFF.

This chain joins TRBV5-1 and TRBJ2-3; TRBD1 is a possible D gene (5 bases). V was trimmed by 2 bases and J by 4 bases, leaving 11 bases between them. CDR1 is SGHRS and CDR2 is YFSETQ in the germline V gene. The CDR3 is 14 residues long. The CDR3 is CASSLAGLPDTQYF. CDR3 in DNA: TGCGCCAGCAGCTTAGCAGGGCTCCCAGATACGCAGTATTTT. Using reference TRBV5-1 and TRBJ2-3 for the parts outside the CDR3, the full variable domain is KAGVTQTPRYLIKTRGQQVTLSCSPISGHRSVSWYQQTPGQGLQFLFEYFSETQRNKGNFPGRFSGRQFSNSRSEMNVSTLELGDSALYLCASSLAGLPDTQYFGPGTRLTVL.

Points on this clone: A read error may account for a junction end that differs from germline. This rearrangement joins TRBV7-7 to TRBJ1-3, with TRBD1 matching 7 bases. The length of the CDR3 is 16 residues. The germline gives CDR1 SSHAT, CDR2 FNYEAQ (reference sequence). DNA of the CDR3: TGTGCTAGCAGCTTAGCGGACAGGTCGCGCGGAAACACCATATATTTT. Translating it yields CASSLADRSRGNTIYF.

The rearrangement uses TRBV7-2 and TRBJ2-3; tentative D call: TRBD2 (5 bases). Germline values: CDR1 SGHTA, CDR2 FQGNSA. The CDR3 is 13 residues long. V was clipped by 1 base and J by 6 bases, with 8 bases between them. Written as DNA, the CDR3 is TGTGCCAGCAGCTTAGTTCAGCGGGATACGCAGTATTTT. Translated, it gives CASSLVQRDTQYF.

This clone was detected a few times. This rearrangement joins TRBV11-3 to TRBJ2-7; 10 bases agree with TRBD1. Trimming removed 5 bases from V and 1 base from J; junction bases left unmatched: 2. Germline CDR1 and CDR2: SGHNT and YENEEA. This CDR3 has 14 amino acids. The CDR3 DNA reads TGTGCCAGCAGCAGGACAGGGGGGTCCTACGAGCAGTACTTC. This sequence encodes CASSRTGGSYEQYF.

The J gene is TRBJ2-7, the V gene TRBV6-1; possibly TRBD1 for D (5 bases). This CDR3 contains 15 residues. Germline V gene sequence: CDR1 MNHNS, CDR2 SASEGT. V was cut by 1 base and J by 3 bases, with 13 bases left in between. CDR3 coding DNA: TGTGCCAGCAGTGAAGAGGGGCAAGAATACTACGAGCAGTACTTC. Its protein is CASSEEGQEYYEQYF.

This rearrangement joins TRBV19 to TRBJ1-2; a weak D match, TRBD1 (6 bases). The germline V gene has CDR1 LNHDA and CDR2 SQIVND (reference sequence). Between the trimmed V and J ends, which lost 8 bases and 8 bases, there was a span of 12 bases. The CDR3 extends over 11 amino acids. The CDR3, as DNA: TGTGCCAGTCAGGGGTACGGCGGCTACACCTTC. Its translation: CASQGYGGYTF.

This chain uses TRBV6-1 with TRBJ1-2, with a tentative D call TRBD1 (6 bases). This CDR3 has 13 amino acids. Trimming stripped 6 bases from V and 8 bases from J, with 16 bases between. Looked up from germline, CDR1 is MNHNS and CDR2 is SASEGT. The CDR3 DNA reads TGTGCCAGCAGGTTAGAGGGCAGGGGCGGCTACACCTTC. Its translation: CASRLEGRGGYTF.

The rearrangement joins TRBV4-3 to TRBJ2-2, with D tentatively TRBD2 (6 bases). CDR3 length: 14 amino acids. Germline loops: CDR1 LGHNA, CDR2 YSLEER. V was trimmed by 2 bases and J by 5 bases, leaving 9 bases between them. The CDR3 reads CASSQPGGTGELFF. The CDR3 bases are TGCGCCAGCAGCCAACCCGGGGGAACCGGGGAGCTGTTTTTT.

The genes are TRBV27 and TRBJ1-2; TRBD1 might be the D (6 bases). CDR1 MNHEY and CDR2 SMNVEV come from the germline V gene (reference sequence). This CDR3 has 15 residues. Trimming shortened V by 10 bases and J by 2 bases, and 20 bases separated the two germline ends. The CDR3 DNA reads as TGTGCCAACCAATCAGGGGAAATAACCAACTATGGCTACACCTTC. Translating gives CANQSGEITNYGYTF.